A single sample is the source of the 32 T cell receptor beta chains below, sequenced in a study of memory CD4+ T cells and cytomegalovirus serostatus. The sort gate was single viable CD3+CD4+CD8-CD45RO+ cells for memory CD4+ T cells. TCRdb's table, derived via immunoSEQ multiplex PCR, lists solely in-frame clones and lacks some. The table lists over 50,000 clones, 70% to 80% of them singletons. Source material: memory CD4+ T cells from blood. These receptors were taken from an adult in good health and CMV-seronegative.

CDR3 region: CATRGYSNYGYTF. DNA of the CDR3: TGTGCCACCAGGGGCTATTCTAACTATGGCTACACCTTC. The rearrangement uses TRBV15 and TRBJ1-2; D is uncertain. The V gene lost 6 bases and the J gene lost 0 bases, with 8 bases spanning the gap. Germline assignment: CDR1 LNHNV and CDR2 YYDKDF (reference sequence). The CDR3 runs to 13 residues.

The genes are TRBV4-1 and TRBJ2-2, with D unclear. Germline CDR1 and CDR2: MGHRA and YSYEKL. The CDR3 spans 15 residues. V dropped 4 bases and J dropped 4 bases, with 13 bases sitting between them. Here the CDR3 DNA reads TGCGCCAGCAGCCCTTTTACTACGCGCACCGGGGAGCTGTTTTTT. Protein sequence: CASSPFTTRTGELFF.

The chain combines TRBV5-8 with TRBJ1-6, with D possibly TRBD1 on 5 matching bases. Germline loops: CDR1 SGHTS, CDR2 YDEGEE. The CDR3 consists of 12 residues. V lost 9 bases and J lost 6, with 10 bases in between. This chain's CDR3 is CATRGGNSPLHF. The CDR3 DNA reads as TGTGCCACCCGGGGCGGTAATTCACCCCTCCACTTT.

In its sample, this clone was seen once. The CDR3 bases are TGTGCCAGCAGCCGGACAGGGGCCTCTGGAGGAAACACCATATATTTT. It is translated as CASSRTGASGGNTIYF. V usage is TRBV5-5 and J usage is TRBJ1-3, with 9 bases aligning to TRBD1. Trimming at V came to 4 bases and at J to 4 bases, leaving 9 bases not matched to a gene. CDR3 size: 16 residues. The V gene's germline CDR1 is SGHKS and CDR2 YYEKEE (reference sequence).

This clone was picked up one time. This rearrangement joins TRBV4-1 to TRBJ2-7; no firm D call. V was trimmed by 0 bases and J by 3 bases, leaving 18 bases between them. This CDR3 has 17 amino acids. Germline V lookup: CDR1 MGHRA, CDR2 YSYEKL. CDR3 region: CASSQDSGSSSYYEQYF. CDR3 nucleotide sequence: TGCGCCAGCAGCCAAGATTCCGGCTCGTCGTCCTACTACGAGCAGTACTTC.

This chain links TRBV5-6 with TRBJ1-6, with D tentatively TRBD1 (6 bases). The CDR3 covers 18 residues. Germline CDR1 SGHDT, CDR2 YYEEEE. V lost 3 bases and J 9 bases, leaving 25 bases between the germline ends. The CDR3: CASSSMGQTLLGGSPLHF. The CDR3 DNA follows: TGTGCCAGCAGCTCCATGGGGCAGACATTACTAGGGGGTTCACCCCTCCACTTT.

The J gene is TRBJ2-6, the V gene TRBV18; TRBD1 matches at 7 bases. Per the germline V gene, CDR1 is KGHSH and CDR2 is LQKENI. The CDR3 is 20 residues long. After removal of 6 bases from V and 1 base from J, the junction contained 18 bases not matched to a gene. The CDR3 protein is CASSPFGKGQVTSGANVLTF. In DNA, the CDR3 is TGTGCCAGCTCCCCCTTTGGGAAAGGACAGGTGACTTCTGGGGCCAACGTCCTGACTTTC.

J is TRBJ1-5 and V is TRBV28; D is ambiguous. The length of the CDR3 is 16 residues. The V gene lost 3 bases and the J gene lost 0 bases, with 12 bases spanning the gap. The germline V gene encodes CDR1 MDHEN and CDR2 SYDVKM. The chain's CDR3 is CASSFSGRDSNQPQHF. The CDR3 coding sequence is TGTGCCAGCAGTTTTAGCGGACGGGATAGCAATCAGCCCCAGCATTTT.

This clone was observed a single time. The rearrangement uses TRBV7-6 and TRBJ1-5, with TRBD1 matching 7 bases. The ends lost 5 bases at V and 4 bases at J; junction bases unmatched: 5. This CDR3 comprises 14 residues. Germline CDR1 is SGHVS and CDR2 is FNYEAQ. DNA for the CDR3: TGTGCCAGCAGCGAAGGGGGCCTGAATCAGCCCCAGCATTTT. Protein: CASSEGGLNQPQHF. Full variable domain (missing parts from reference TRBV7-6 and TRBJ1-5): GAGVSQSPRYKVTKRGQDVALRCDPISGHVSLYWYRQALGQGPEFLTYFNYEAQQDKSGLPNDRFSAERPEGSISTLTIQRTEQRDSAMYRCASSEGGLNQPQHFGDGTRLSIL.

The chain has TRBV5-1 and TRBJ2-1; 8 bases match TRBD2. The ends lost 4 bases at V and 5 bases at J; junction bases unmatched: 11. The CDR3 is 16 residues long. In germline, CDR1 is SGHRS, CDR2 YFSETQ. Here the CDR3 DNA reads TGCGCCAGCAGCGGGGATCCGGGACTAGGGAACAATGAGCAGTTCTTC. It yields the protein CASSGDPGLGNNEQFF.

The CDR3 DNA reads TGTGCCAGCAGCGAGGGGACTAGTTTCGGCAATGAGCAGTTCTTC. The encoded protein is CASSEGTSFGNEQFF. The rearrangement uses TRBV9 and TRBJ2-1; 8 bases fit TRBD2. The germline V gene encodes CDR1 SGDLS and CDR2 YYNGEE. The trim removed 3 bases at V and 6 bases at J, leaving 8 bases unmatched. The CDR3 contains 15 residues.

The V gene is TRBV28, the J gene TRBJ2-7; 8 nucleotides line up with TRBD1. The CDR3 runs to 15 residues. Germline CDR1 MDHEN, CDR2 SYDVKM. J gave up 3 bases and V 5 bases, and 9 bases lay outside the gene matches. The CDR3 nucleotides read TGTGCCAGCAGTCTCCAGGACAGGGTCGGCTACGAGCAGTACTTC. It codes for CASSLQDRVGYEQYF.

This clone was recorded once. The V and J genes are TRBV11-2 and TRBJ2-3; D gene ambiguous. The CDR3 spans 14 residues. CDR1 SGHAT and CDR2 FQNNGV come from the germline V gene. V was shortened by 3 bases and J by 0 bases, with 7 bases between the two germline ends. CDR3 nucleotides: TGTGCCAGCAGCTTGCGGCCAAGCACAGATACGCAGTATTTT. Protein sequence: CASSLRPSTDTQYF.

The chain employs TRBV28 and TRBJ2-7; possible D gene TRBD1, 6 bases. The ends were cut back, 3 bases at V and 4 bases at J, with 13 bases in the middle. CDR3 length: 14 residues. The V gene's germline CDR1 is MDHEN and CDR2 SYDVKM. CDR3 sequence (DNA): TGTGCCAGCAGTTTTAGGACAGCCCGGTACGAGCAGTACTTC. Protein product: CASSFRTARYEQYF.

This rearrangement joins TRBV4-3 to TRBJ2-5; tentatively, D is TRBD1 (5 bases). Per germline, CDR1 LGHNA and CDR2 YSLEER. Trimming pared 1 base from V and 3 bases from J, leaving 12 bases between. The CDR3 has 15 amino acids. CDR3 sequence: CASSQGGRAEETQYF. In nucleotides, the CDR3 is TGCGCCAGCAGCCAAGGAGGCAGGGCCGAAGAGACCCAGTACTTC.

The chain combines TRBV5-1 with TRBJ1-2; D is perhaps TRBD1 (6 bases). Trimming took off 4 bases at V and 5 bases at J, with 15 bases between the two ends. The V gene's germline CDR1 is SGHRS and CDR2 YFSETQ. This CDR3 comprises 14 residues. The DNA of the CDR3 is TGCGCCAGCAGCCCCGGGACGGGGGCGTATGGCTACACCTTC. This translates into CASSPGTGAYGYTF.

The V and J genes are TRBV29-1 and TRBJ2-1; D gene unclear. CDR1 and CDR2 from the germline V gene are SQVTM and ANQGSEA. The CDR3 runs 11 residues. The ends were cut back, 4 bases at V and 8 bases at J, with 9 bases in the middle. CDR3 residues: CSVAVGDEQFF. The CDR3 bases are TGCAGCGTTGCTGTGGGCGATGAGCAGTTCTTC.

This rearrangement joins TRBV18 to TRBJ1-1, with D unclear. Germline loops: CDR1 KGHSH, CDR2 LQKENI. With 3 bases removed from V and 1 base from J, the gap between germline ends came to 12 bases. This CDR3 is built from 15 residues. The DNA of the CDR3 is TGTGCCAGCTCACCCCTGGCGGCGGGGAACACTGAAGCTTTCTTT. Encoded protein: CASSPLAAGNTEAFF.

V gene TRBV5-1 combines with J gene TRBJ2-4; 10 bases are a match to TRBD2. Germline V gene sequence: CDR1 SGHRS, CDR2 YFSETQ. Trimming took 4 bases from V and 0 from J; bases not matched to a gene: 13. This CDR3 has 19 amino acids. The CDR3 DNA sequence: TGCGCCAGCAGCATAAGGGGACTAGCGAGAGAGGAAGCCAAAAACATTCAGTACTTC. Protein: CASSIRGLAREEAKNIQYF.

This chain joins TRBV5-6 and TRBJ1-5, with D maybe TRBD1 (6 bases). Germline V lookup: CDR1 SGHDT, CDR2 YYEEEE. V gave up 0 bases and J gave up 11 bases, with 18 bases separating them. This CDR3 has 15 residues. As DNA, the CDR3 is TGTGCCAGCAGCTTGGGAGGGGCGGGGGCACTCTCCCAGCATTTT. Translating it yields CASSLGGAGALSQHF.

V usage is TRBV4-3 and J usage is TRBJ2-3; TRBD2 aligns across 12 bases. CDR1 LGHNA and CDR2 YSLEER come from the germline V gene. The junction had 9 bases not matched to a gene; V was cut back by 3 bases and J by 8 bases. This CDR3 has 16 residues. The CDR3 spells CASSHVPSSGGATQYF. Written as DNA, the CDR3 is TGCGCCAGCAGCCATGTTCCATCTAGCGGGGGGGCTACGCAGTATTTT.

The rearrangement links TRBV2 to TRBJ1-5; 9 nucleotides agree with TRBD1. Germline CDR1 reads SNHLY; CDR2 reads FYNNEI. CDR3 length equals 15 residues. J gave up 4 bases and V 8 bases, and 9 bases lay outside the gene matches. CDR3 nucleotides: TGTGCCAGCGACAAAGGACAGGGGTTGAATCAGCCCCAGCATTTT. It yields the protein CASDKGQGLNQPQHF. Full variable domain (remainder filled in from reference TRBV2 and TRBJ1-5): EPEVTQTPSHQVTQMGQEVILRCVPISNHLYFYWYRQILGQKVEFLVSFYNNEISEKSEIFDDQFSVERPDGSNFTLKIRSTKLEDSAMYFCASDKGQGLNQPQHFGDGTRLSIL.

The chain has TRBV27 and TRBJ2-7; D might be TRBD2 (6 bases). The CDR3 has 15 residues. V was pared by 2 bases and J by 0 bases, with 11 bases between. Germline V lookup: CDR1 MNHEY, CDR2 SMNVEV (reference sequence). The DNA of the CDR3 is TGTGCCAGCAGTTTAAAGCGGGCGCGCTCCTACGAGCAGTACTTC. Translation gives CASSLKRARSYEQYF.

The V gene is TRBV27, the J gene TRBJ2-7, with D possibly being TRBD1 (6 bases). The CDR3 consists of 14 residues. CDR1 MNHEY and CDR2 SMNVEV come from the germline V gene (reference sequence). V lost 7 bases and J lost 4, with 17 bases in between. DNA for the CDR3: TGTGCCAGCAAGCCCACAGGGCGACGTTACGAGCAGTACTTC. It encodes CASKPTGRRYEQYF.

The chain is built from TRBV4-3 and TRBJ2-7; 9 bases fit TRBD2. V shed 4 bases and J 2 bases; nucleotides not matched to a gene: 6. The germline V gene has CDR1 LGHNA and CDR2 YSLEER. This CDR3 spans 15 amino acids. The CDR3 nucleotides read TGCGCCAGCAGCCGCGGGGGGGAGGGCCCCTACGAGCAGTACTTC. Its protein product is CASSRGGEGPYEQYF.

This chain links TRBV20-1 with TRBJ2-5; no reliable D call. Trimming took off 2 bases at V and 7 bases at J, with 5 bases between the two ends. Germline V gene lookup returns CDR1 DFQATT and CDR2 SNEGSKA (reference sequence). This CDR3 is 10 amino acids long. In DNA, the CDR3 is TGCAGTGCTAGACCCGGGACCCAGTACTTC. Amino acid sequence: CSARPGTQYF.

V is TRBV7-2 and J is TRBJ1-4; maybe TRBD1 (6 bases). In germline, CDR1 is SGHTA, CDR2 FQGNSA. Deletions cut 5 bases from V and 4 bases from J, with 17 bases between. This CDR3 comprises 16 residues. This CDR3 reads CASSESLGGRNEKLFF. As DNA, the CDR3 is TGTGCCAGCAGCGAATCGCTGGGGGGGCGTAATGAAAAACTGTTTTTT.

This clone has a handful of counts. V gene TRBV10-3 combines with J gene TRBJ2-1; 7 positions agree with TRBD1. The CDR3 runs to 18 residues. The germline CDR1 and CDR2 sequences are ENHRY and SYGVKD. Trimming took 6 bases from V and 5 from J; bases not matched to a gene: 19. In nucleotides, the CDR3 is TGTGCCATCAGCAGTCCCTTCCGACAAACGGGACAGAACAATGAGCAGTTCTTC. Its translation is CAISSPFRQTGQNNEQFF.

CDR3 sequence reads: CASSPGTSGLNEQFF. The CDR3 DNA reads as TGTGCCAGCAGCCCCGGGACTAGCGGTCTCAATGAGCAGTTCTTC. The chain links TRBV19 to TRBJ2-1; 11 positions match TRBD2. CDR1 and CDR2 (germline): LNHDA, SQIVND (reference sequence). There are 15 residues in the CDR3. V was pared by 9 bases and J by 6 bases, with 10 bases of the junction left unmatched.

The V call is TRBV15, the J call TRBJ1-4; D unclear. The germline V gene has CDR1 LNHNV and CDR2 YYDKDF (reference sequence). Trimming removed 0 bases at V and 1 base at J, with 9 bases between. The CDR3 contains 16 residues. The CDR3 protein is CATSRDLLVTNEKLFF. CDR3 coding DNA: TGTGCCACCAGCAGAGATCTGTTGGTAACTAATGAAAAACTGTTTTTT. The full variable domain, completed using reference TRBV15 and TRBJ1-4, is DAMVIQNPRYQVTQFGKPVTLSCSQTLNHNVMYWYQQKSSQAPKLLFHYYDKDFNNEADTPDNFQSRRPNTSFCFLDIRSPGLGDTAMYLCATSRDLLVTNEKLFFGSGTQLSVL.

This clone showed up many times. V gene TRBV5-1 combines with J gene TRBJ2-7, with 8 bases fitting TRBD1. The CDR3 runs to 15 residues. CDR1 and CDR2 (germline): SGHRS, YFSETQ. J was trimmed by 0 bases and V by 4 bases; bases with no gene match: 6. This CDR3 is CASSKTGEGSYEQYF. CDR3 nucleotides: TGCGCCAGCAGCAAGACAGGGGAAGGCTCCTACGAGCAGTACTTC.

The CDR3 DNA reads TGTGCTAGTGGTTTGATTGGAAACTATGGCTACACCTTC. It translates to CASGLIGNYGYTF. This sequence joins TRBV12-5 and TRBJ1-2, with D uncertain. CDR3 length equals 13 residues. V was shortened by 2 bases and J by 2 bases, with 6 bases between the two germline ends. Germline V gene data show CDR1 as LGHNT and CDR2 as FRNRAP.